Listed below are T cell receptor beta chains from one sample, sequenced in a study of beta chain features in type 1 diabetes. This table comes from immunoSEQ multiplex PCR, and its TCRdb copy is limited to in-frame clones, with some not included. The data contain 300,000 to 350,000 clones, about a tenth of them singletons. Input material: central memory CD4+ T cells from blood. These receptors were obtained from a man aged 25-45 years with type 1 diabetes. Both conserved end residues are part of each CDR3. D genes are given only for firm matches. Clone size is not always given. Where it is, it says once, few, many or a class for expanded clones.

d_call	v_call	clone_size	j_call	cdr3_aa	cdr3_nt
TRBD2	TRBV9	.	TRBJ2-5	CASSGLSSGGILQETQYF	TGTGCCAGCAGCGGACTCTCTAGCGGGGGGATACTCCAAGAGACCCAGTACTTC
TRBD1	TRBV7-2	few	TRBJ1-5	CASSLGSRGGNQPQHF	TGTGCCAGCAGCTTAGGAAGCAGGGGGGGCAATCAGCCCCAGCATTTT
.	TRBV9	many	TRBJ1-1	CASSVGRDTEAFF	TGTGCCAGCAGCGTAGGGAGGGATACCGAAGCTTTCTTT
.	TRBV7-8	many	TRBJ2-3	CASSLLQGLTDTQYF	TGTGCCAGCAGCTTACTCCAGGGCCTCACAGATACGCAGTATTTT
.	TRBV5-6	few	TRBJ1-1	CASRSNTAEAFF	TGTGCCAGCAGATCCAACACAGCTGAAGCTTTCTTT
.	TRBV28	few	TRBJ2-1	CASSWGDRRYNEQFF	TGTGCCAGCAGTTGGGGTGACAGGCGCTACAATGAGCAGTTCTTC
TRBD1	TRBV27	.	TRBJ2-7	CASCHRDRVCEQYF	TGTGCCAGCTGCCACCGGGACAGGGTTTGCGAGCAGTACTTC
.	TRBV6-5	few	TRBJ2-7	CASSNTEYYEQYF	TGTGCCAGCAGTAATACAGAATACTACGAGCAGTACTTC
.	TRBV7-9	few	TRBJ1-4	CASSSWDNPTNEKLFF	TGTGCCAGCAGCTCCTGGGACAACCCAACTAATGAAAAACTGTTTTTT
.	TRBV19	.	TRBJ2-6	CASLISDGATGANVLTF	TGTGCCTCCCTGATTTCAGACGGGGCGACTGGGGCCAACGTCCTGACTTTC
TRBD2	TRBV4-3	.	TRBJ2-3	CASSQDLAGGTDTQYF	TGCGCCAGCAGCCAAGATCTAGCGGGAGGCACAGATACGCAGTATTTT
.	TRBV28	.	TRBJ1-2	CASSLYQGSMWGYTF	TGTGCCAGCAGTTTATATCAGGGTTCTATGTGGGGCTACACCTTC
.	TRBV6-5	.	TRBJ1-4	CASISLTNEKLFF	TGTGCCAGCATAAGTTTAACTAATGAAAAACTGTTTTTT